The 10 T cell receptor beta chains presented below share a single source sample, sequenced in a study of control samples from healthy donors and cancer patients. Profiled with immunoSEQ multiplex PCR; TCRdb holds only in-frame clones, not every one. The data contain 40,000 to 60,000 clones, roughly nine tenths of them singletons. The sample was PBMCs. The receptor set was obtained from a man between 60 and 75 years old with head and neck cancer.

The CDR3 region is CASSFGTGGNTIYF. Written as DNA, the CDR3 is TGCGCCAGCAGCTTCGGGACAGGGGGAAACACCATATATTTT. The chain has TRBV4-3 and TRBJ1-3, with 9 bases that match TRBD1. The germline CDR1 and CDR2 sequences are LGHNA and YSLEER. With 5 bases clipped from V and 4 bases from J, the junction kept 3 bases outside the gene matches. The CDR3 length is 14 residues.

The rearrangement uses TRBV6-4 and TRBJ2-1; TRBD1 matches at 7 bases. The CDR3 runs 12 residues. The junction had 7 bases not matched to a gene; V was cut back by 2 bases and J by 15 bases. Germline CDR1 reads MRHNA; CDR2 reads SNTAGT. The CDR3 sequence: CASSDTAGGAFF. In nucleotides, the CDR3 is TGTGCCAGCAGTGACACAGCAGGGGGTGCGTTCTTC.

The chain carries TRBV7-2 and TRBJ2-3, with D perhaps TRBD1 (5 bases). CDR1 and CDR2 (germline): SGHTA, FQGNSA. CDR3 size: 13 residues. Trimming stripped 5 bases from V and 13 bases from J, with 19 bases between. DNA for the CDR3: TGTGCCAGCAGCCAAGACAGTTCCCGGGCAGAGTATTTT. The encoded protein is CASSQDSSRAEYF. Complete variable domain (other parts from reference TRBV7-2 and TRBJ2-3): GAGVSQSPSNKVTEKGKDVELRCDPISGHTALYWYRQSLGQGLEFLIYFQGNSAPDKSGLPSDRFSAERTGGSVSTLTIQRTQQEDSAVYLCASSQDSSRAEYFGPGTRLTVL.

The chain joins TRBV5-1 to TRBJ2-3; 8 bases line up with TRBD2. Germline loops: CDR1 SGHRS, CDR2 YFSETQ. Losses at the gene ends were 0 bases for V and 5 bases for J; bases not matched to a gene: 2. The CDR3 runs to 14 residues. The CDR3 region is CASSLVGGEDTQYF. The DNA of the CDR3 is TGCGCCAGCAGCTTGGTCGGGGGGGAAGATACGCAGTATTTT.

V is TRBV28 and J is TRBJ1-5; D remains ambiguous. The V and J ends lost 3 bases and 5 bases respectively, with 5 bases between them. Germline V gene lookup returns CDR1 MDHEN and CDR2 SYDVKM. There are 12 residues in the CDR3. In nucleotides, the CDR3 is TGTGCCAGCAGTTTCAGCGATCAGCCCCAGCATTTT. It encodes CASSFSDQPQHF.

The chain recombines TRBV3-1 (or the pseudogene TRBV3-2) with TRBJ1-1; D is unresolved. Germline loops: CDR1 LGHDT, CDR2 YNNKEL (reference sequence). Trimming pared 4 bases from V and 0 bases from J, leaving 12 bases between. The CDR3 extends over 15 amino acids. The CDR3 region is CASSPKRQLNTEAFF. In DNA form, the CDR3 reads TGTGCCAGCAGCCCTAAACGTCAATTGAACACTGAAGCTTTCTTT.

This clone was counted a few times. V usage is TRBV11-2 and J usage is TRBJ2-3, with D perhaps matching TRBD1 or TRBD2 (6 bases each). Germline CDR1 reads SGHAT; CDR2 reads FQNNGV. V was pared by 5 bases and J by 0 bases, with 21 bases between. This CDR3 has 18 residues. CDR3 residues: CASSLRRGARPSTDTQYF. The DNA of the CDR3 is TGTGCCAGCAGCCTTAGGAGGGGGGCCAGACCTAGCACAGATACGCAGTATTTT.

In nucleotides, the CDR3 is TGTGCCAGCAGCGGCGTGCCCGGAGATACGCAGTATTTT. Residues: CASSGVPGDTQYF. J is TRBJ2-3 and V is TRBV9, with D unclear. Germline V gene data show CDR1 as SGDLS and CDR2 as YYNGEE. The CDR3 consists of 13 residues. V gave up 3 bases and J gave up 5 bases, with 10 bases separating them.

The CDR3 protein is CASSRDYNSGQPQHF. Here the CDR3 DNA reads TGTGCCAGCTCACGGGACTATAATTCTGGGCAGCCCCAGCATTTT. The J gene is TRBJ1-5, the V gene TRBV18, with TRBD1 as a possible D gene (5 bases). CDR1 KGHSH and CDR2 LQKENI come from the germline V gene. V was shortened by 4 bases and J by 7 bases, with 17 bases between the two germline ends. This CDR3 spans 15 amino acids.

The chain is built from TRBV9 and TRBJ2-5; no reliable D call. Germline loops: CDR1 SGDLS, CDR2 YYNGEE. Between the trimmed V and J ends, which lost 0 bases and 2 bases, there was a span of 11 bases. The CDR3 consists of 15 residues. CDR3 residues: CASSVGSPLQETQYF. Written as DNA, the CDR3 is TGTGCCAGCAGCGTAGGGAGTCCTTTACAAGAGACCCAGTACTTC.